The 3 T cell receptor beta chains below come from one sample, sequenced in a study of shared clonotypes between healthy human individuals. Profiled with immunoSEQ multiplex PCR; TCRdb holds only in-frame clones, not every one. The profile shows approximately 2.1 million clones, 80% to 95% of them singletons. Sequences were obtained from naive CD4+ T cells from PBMCs. This sample's subset: CD45RA+ positively selected. These receptor sequences come from a man between 18 and 29 years old in good health. Some clones in this sample may be carry-over from other donors' samples.

This chain uses TRBV4-2 with TRBJ2-5, with 9 bases lining up with TRBD2. This CDR3 comprises 19 residues. V shed 5 bases, J shed 6 bases, and the junction held 22 bases outside the gene matches. Germline CDR1 reads LGHNA; CDR2 reads YNFKEQ. This CDR3 reads CASSLGPVVGLASFQTQYF. The DNA for the CDR3 is TGTGCCAGCAGCTTGGGCCCGGTTGTGGGACTAGCTAGTTTTCAGACCCAGTACTTC.

This clone was found a few times. In the same sample, other DNA sequences code for this CDR3. The chain couples TRBV5-1 to TRBJ1-1; 9 nucleotides line up with TRBD1. Trimming cost V 4 bases and J 4 bases; bases outside gene matches: 8. CDR3 length: 15 residues. Germline-derived CDR1 and CDR2 are SGHRS and YFSETQ. The CDR3 nucleotides read TGCGCCAGCAGCCTCCAACAGGGGGCGGGCACTGAAGCTTTCTTT. It yields the protein CASSLQQGAGTEAFF.

The chain is built from TRBV5-4 and TRBJ1-1, with D possibly TRBD1 on 5 matching bases. Germline lookup yields CDR1 SGHNT and CDR2 YYREEE (reference sequence). The CDR3 consists of 17 residues. V was cut by 4 bases and J by 3 bases, with 22 bases left in between. The CDR3 loop reads CASSHETSAMGDTEAFF. CDR3 bases: TGTGCCAGCAGCCATGAGACCTCCGCAATGGGGGACACTGAAGCTTTCTTT.